Listed here are 18 T cell receptor beta chains from one sample, sequenced in a study of T cells in Graves' hyperthyroidism and ophthalmopathy. TCR beta CDR3 sequences were amplified from RNA transcripts. When the TCR CDR3 underwent first-round RT-PCR, the HTBI primer set was used. Via MiXCR, TCRdb re-called the multiplex PCR reads, giving one row per CDR3 protein. This table holds a few hundred thousand distinct CDR3 sequences, about 45% found once. Material for sequencing was peripheral blood or thyroid tissue (not recorded which). All receptors derive from an adult woman with Graves' disease, either hyperthyroidism or ophthalmopathy (not recorded which).

This clonotype occurred many times. The CDR3 here is CASKGWNEKLFF. The CDR3 DNA is TGTGCCAGTAAAGGGTGGAATGAAAAACTGTTTTTT. V usage is TRBV5-6 and J usage is TRBJ1-4; D gene uncertain. This CDR3 is built from 12 residues. CDR1 is SGHDT, CDR2 YYEEEE, per germline. V lost 8 bases, J lost 5 bases, and 10 bases lay in between.

Many counts were recorded for this clonotype. The CDR3 sequence: CASSQVEVLKEAFF. In DNA, the CDR3 is TGTGCCAGCAGCCAAGTTGAGGTCCTGAAGGAAGCTTTCTTT. The chain couples TRBV4-2 to TRBJ1-1; D is undetermined. The V gene's germline CDR1 is LGHNA and CDR2 YNFKEQ. V was cut by 1 base and J by 8 bases, with 14 bases left in between. This CDR3 has 14 residues.

This clonotype was detected ten times or more. The chain links TRBV29-1 to TRBJ2-2, with no clear D. Germline-derived CDR1 and CDR2 are SQVTM and ANQGSEA. V was shortened by 4 bases and J by 4 bases, with 10 bases between the two germline ends. The CDR3 contains 13 residues. CDR3 protein: CSVGVGLTGELFF. DNA for the CDR3: TGCAGCGTTGGAGTAGGCCTCACCGGGGAGCTGTTTTTT.

In its sample, this clonotype was seen many times. The V call is TRBV9, the J call TRBJ1-4; 8 bases align to TRBD1. The germline V gene has CDR1 SGDLS and CDR2 YYNGEE. CDR3 length: 15 amino acids. V shed 4 bases, J shed 4 bases, and the junction held 6 bases outside the gene matches. This CDR3 reads CASSPRTGFNEKLFF. In DNA form, the CDR3 reads TGTGCCAGCAGCCCCAGGACAGGGTTTAATGAAAAACTGTTTTTT.

The rearrangement joins TRBV9 to TRBJ2-5; a weak D match, TRBD2 (6 bases). This CDR3 region has 17 residues. Germline V gene data show CDR1 as SGDLS and CDR2 as YYNGEE. Trimming took 3 bases from V and 7 from J, leaving 25 bases between them. DNA for the CDR3: TGTGCCAGCAGCGGAGCAGGGCGCGGGATTGGTCTTGGGACCCAGTACTTC. It yields the protein CASSGAGRGIGLGTQYF.

This chain links TRBV7-2 with TRBJ1-2, with 8 bases aligning to TRBD1. Losses at the gene ends were 5 bases for V and 4 bases for J; bases not matched to a gene: 6. Germline loops: CDR1 SGHTA, CDR2 FQGNSA. The CDR3 length is 14 residues. This CDR3 is CASSRDRSSYGYTF. DNA of the CDR3: TGTGCCAGCAGCAGGGACAGGTCCAGCTATGGCTACACCTTC. Variable domain in full (rest from reference TRBV7-2 and TRBJ1-2): GAGVSQSPSNKVTEKGKDVELRCDPISGHTALYWYRQSLGQGLEFLIYFQGNSAPDKSGLPSDRFSAERTGGSVSTLTIQRTQQEDSAVYLCASSRDRSSYGYTFGSGTRLTVV.

This clonotype was seen a few times. J is TRBJ2-5 and V is TRBV3-1, with TRBD2 matching over 7 bases. V was clipped by 1 base and J by 5 bases; unmatched bases: 1. The CDR3 covers 13 residues. CDR1 LGHDT and CDR2 YNNKEL come from the germline V gene (reference sequence). This chain's CDR3 is CASSQALAETQYF. CDR3 bases: TGTGCCAGCAGCCAAGCACTAGCGGAGACCCAGTACTTC.

This clonotype turned up a few times. The chain links TRBV20-1 to TRBJ1-2; 7 bases agree with TRBD1. The germline CDR1 and CDR2 sequences are DFQATT and SNEGSKA (reference sequence). The CDR3 spans 14 residues. V trimming: 7 bases; J trimming: 3 bases; junction bases outside the gene matches: 11. The DNA of the CDR3 is TGCAGTGTCCCTGGGCAGGGGGATGACTATGGCTACACCTTC. Amino acid sequence: CSVPGQGDDYGYTF.

V usage is TRBV11-2 and J usage is TRBJ1-4, with TRBD1 matching over 11 bases. The CDR3 is made up of 16 amino acids. Germline CDR1 is SGHAT and CDR2 is FQNNGV. V was clipped by 5 bases and J by 4 bases; unmatched bases: 6. As DNA, the CDR3 is TGTGCCAGCAGCATCCGGACAGGGGGCGTTAATGAAAAACTGTTTTTT. Translated: CASSIRTGGVNEKLFF.

CDR3 DNA: TGTGCCAGCAGTTTATCGGGGGGCGGTGAAAAACTGTTTTTT. Its protein is CASSLSGGGEKLFF. The rearrangement uses TRBV27 and TRBJ1-4; a possible D gene is TRBD1 (6 bases). The ends were cut back, 0 bases at V and 7 bases at J, with 9 bases in the middle. The CDR3 is 14 residues long. Germline CDR1 MNHEY, CDR2 SMNVEV (reference sequence).

V is TRBV7-9 and J is TRBJ2-5; no clear D. V gave up 1 base and J gave up 9 bases, with 12 bases separating them. The CDR3 runs 13 residues. The V gene's germline CDR1 is SEHNR and CDR2 FQNEAQ (reference sequence). CDR3 loop: CASSLDPFLAQYF. The CDR3 nucleotides are TGTGCCAGCAGCTTAGATCCCTTCTTGGCCCAGTACTTC.

This clonotype was counted ten times or more. The rearrangement joins TRBV7-9 to TRBJ2-7; 7 positions match TRBD1. The CDR3 consists of 15 residues. Germline trimming cut 7 bases from V and 5 bases from J; bases unmatched to any gene: 14. Germline CDR1 is SEHNR and CDR2 is FQNEAQ (reference sequence). CDR3 sequence: CASTKWSGTGDEQYF. CDR3 coding DNA: TGTGCCAGCACCAAATGGTCAGGCACAGGGGACGAGCAGTACTTC.

On this clonotype itself: This may come from a read error, since a much larger clone is one base off. V is TRBV10-3 and J is TRBJ1-2; D uncertain. Trimming stripped 5 bases from V and 0 bases from J, with 10 bases between. This CDR3 is 14 amino acids long. Germline V gene lookup returns CDR1 ENHRY and CDR2 SYGVKD. This chain's CDR3 is CAISRGTTNYGYTF. The CDR3 bases are TGTGCCATCAGTCGAGGCACGACTAACTATGGCTACACCTTC.

This chain connects TRBV5-8 to TRBJ1-1, with D maybe TRBD1 (5 bases). This CDR3 spans 14 amino acids. The V end lost 0 bases, the J end lost 6 bases, and 12 bases lay between the germline ends. Germline CDR1 and CDR2: SGHTS and YDEGEE. The CDR3 loop reads CASSLGGGGSEAFF. As DNA, the CDR3 is TGTGCCAGCAGCTTGGGCGGGGGTGGGTCTGAAGCTTTCTTT.

This clonotype occurred many times. The gene calls are TRBV10-3 and TRBJ1-1; TRBD1 aligns across 11 bases. Germline trimming cut 8 bases from V and 5 bases from J; bases unmatched to any gene: 7. There are 14 residues in the CDR3. Germline V gene lookup returns CDR1 ENHRY and CDR2 SYGVKD. The CDR3 region is CAIGGQGVQTEAFF. DNA of the CDR3: TGTGCCATCGGGGGACAGGGGGTTCAGACTGAAGCTTTCTTT.

This clonotype was seen just once. The chain carries TRBV7-2 and TRBJ2-7; 10 positions agree with TRBD2. V trimming: 5 bases; J trimming: 6 bases; junction bases outside the gene matches: 13. This CDR3 is 16 amino acids long. Germline CDR1 reads SGHTA; CDR2 reads FQGNSA. The CDR3 reads CASSPPRLAGSAEQYF. The CDR3 region has the DNA TGTGCCAGCAGCCCGCCCCGACTAGCGGGTTCAGCCGAGCAGTACTTC.

The J gene is TRBJ2-7, the V gene TRBV7-2; 9 bases agree with TRBD2. Germline trimming cut 7 bases from V and 2 bases from J; bases unmatched to any gene: 3. CDR3 length: 13 amino acids. Germline V gene lookup returns CDR1 SGHTA and CDR2 FQGNSA. CDR3 amino acids: CASTLAGPYEQYF. CDR3 nucleotides: TGTGCCAGCACGCTAGCGGGACCCTACGAGCAGTACTTC. Complete variable domain (other parts from reference TRBV7-2 and TRBJ2-7): GAGVSQSPSNKVTEKGKDVELRCDPISGHTALYWYRQSLGQGLEFLIYFQGNSAPDKSGLPSDRFSAERTGGSVSTLTIQRTQQEDSAVYLCASTLAGPYEQYFGPGTRLTVT.

Comment on this clonotype: The junction differs from germline at one of its ends, possibly a read error. Here the CDR3 reads CACSATDGNGYTF. CDR3 coding DNA: TGTGCCTGCAGTGCTACGGACGGGAATGGCTACACCTTC. The chain recombines TRBV2 with TRBJ1-2; no firm D call. The CDR3 consists of 13 residues. Germline V gene sequence: CDR1 SNHLY, CDR2 FYNNEI.